Each of the 27 T cell receptor beta chains below was sequenced from the same sample in a study of T-cell memory formation after mild COVID-19. TCRdb re-derived calls from the 5' RACE reads in MiXCR, one entry per CDR3 protein. Counted here are 300,000 or so distinct CDR3 sequences, around 15% occurring once; the ten biggest clones make up around 23%. Source material: PBMCs or a T cell subset sorted from them (not recorded which). Every receptor here comes from a young man who had mild COVID-19 (a few samples of this study predate the infection). Cell type and time point are not known.

The chain has TRBV18 and TRBJ1-6; D is possibly TRBD1 (5 bases). Germline CDR1 reads KGHSH; CDR2 reads LQKENI. The V and J ends lost 5 bases and 6 bases respectively, with 17 bases between them. The CDR3 runs 16 residues. As DNA, the CDR3 is TGTGCCAGCTCAACCACGGACGACAGCTTTAATTCACCCCTCCACTTT. Translated, it gives CASSTTDDSFNSPLHF.

The gene calls are TRBV7-2 and TRBJ2-3; D perhaps matches TRBD1 (6 bases). The CDR3 is 12 residues long. Trimming removed 3 bases at V and 6 bases at J, with 7 bases between. Germline-derived CDR1 and CDR2 are SGHTA and FQGNSA. The CDR3 nucleotides are TGTGCCAGCAGCTTCCAGGGGGATACGCAGTATTTT. Protein sequence: CASSFQGDTQYF.

This clonotype was counted many times. One end of the junction fails to match germline, which may point to a read error. The CDR3 protein is CASSFRTEAFF. CDR3 in DNA: TGCGCCAGCAGCTTTCGGACTGAAGCTTTCTTT. The chain couples TRBV12-3 or TRBV12-4 to TRBJ1-1; D uncertain. There are 11 residues in the CDR3.

This chain links TRBV7-9 with TRBJ2-1; a weak D match, TRBD2 (6 bases). In germline, CDR1 is SEHNR, CDR2 FQNEAQ (reference sequence). The CDR3 is 17 residues long. V lost 0 bases and J lost 0, with 12 bases in between. The CDR3 bases are TGTGCCAGCAGCTTAGCGGAGGGCAGGGTCTCCTACAATGAGCAGTTCTTC. Translating it yields CASSLAEGRVSYNEQFF.

At least ten counts were recorded for this clonotype. The chain recombines TRBV7-2 with TRBJ2-3; 7 bases match TRBD1. Losses at the gene ends were 2 bases for V and 4 bases for J; bases not matched to a gene: 6. This CDR3 region has 15 residues. CDR1 and CDR2 (germline): SGHTA, FQGNSA. The CDR3 sequence is CASSLRQGKADTQYF. Here the CDR3 DNA reads TGTGCCAGCAGCTTACGACAGGGAAAGGCAGATACGCAGTATTTT.

This clonotype was seen a handful of times. The rearrangement links TRBV7-2 to TRBJ2-3, with D possibly TRBD2 on 7 matching bases. CDR3 length: 16 amino acids. Germline CDR1 is SGHTA and CDR2 is FQGNSA. V gave up 1 base and J gave up 3 bases, with 14 bases separating them. The CDR3, as DNA: TGTGCCAGCAGCTTAGATGTGGGGGGGGCGACAGATACGCAGTATTTT. Encoded protein: CASSLDVGGATDTQYF.

The chain is built from TRBV7-2 and TRBJ2-3; 12 bases fit TRBD2. Germline CDR1 is SGHTA and CDR2 is FQGNSA. The CDR3 is 15 amino acids. V lost 3 bases, J lost 5 bases, and 3 bases stayed unmatched. The CDR3 nucleotides read TGTGCCAGCAGCTTGCGACTAGCGGGGGTAGATACGCAGTATTTT. Translating gives CASSLRLAGVDTQYF. Supplemented by reference TRBV7-2 and TRBJ2-3, the full variable domain reads GAGVSQSPSNKVTEKGKDVELRCDPISGHTALYWYRQSLGQGLEFLIYFQGNSAPDKSGLPSDRFSAERTGGSVSTLTIQRTQQEDSAVYLCASSLRLAGVDTQYFGPGTRLTVL.

This clonotype was seen a few times. The rearrangement uses TRBV6-1 and TRBJ2-1, with D unclear. The germline CDR1 and CDR2 sequences are MNHNS and SASEGT. Between the trimmed V and J ends, which lost 4 bases and 12 bases, there was a span of 16 bases. The CDR3 is made up of 13 amino acids. CDR3 in amino acids: CASSVEEQTGQFF. DNA of the CDR3: TGTGCCAGCAGTGTCGAGGAACAGACGGGGCAGTTCTTC.

This clonotype was seen only a few times. This chain uses TRBV13 with TRBJ2-1; D not certain. The CDR3 contains 13 residues. The ends were cut back, 5 bases at V and 5 bases at J, with 10 bases in the middle. Germline assignment: CDR1 PRHDT and CDR2 FYEKMQ (reference sequence). As DNA, the CDR3 is TGTGCCAGCAGCGGGCCAAACGACAATGAGCAGTTCTTC. It is translated as CASSGPNDNEQFF.

This clonotype turned up a few times. The chain has TRBV5-6 and TRBJ2-3, with a weak D call TRBD2 (6 bases). V lost 6 bases, J lost 6 bases, and 14 bases lay in between. In germline, CDR1 is SGHDT, CDR2 YYEEEE. This CDR3 is 13 amino acids long. The CDR3 sequence is CASTWGRSDTQYF. CDR3 bases: TGTGCCAGCACCTGGGGGAGGTCTGATACGCAGTATTTT. Full variable domain (remainder filled in from reference TRBV5-6 and TRBJ2-3): DAGVTQSPTHLIKTRGQQVTLRCSPKSGHDTVSWYQQALGQGPQFIFQYYEEEERQRGNFPDRFSGHQFPNYSSELNVNALLLGDSALYLCASTWGRSDTQYFGPGTRLTVL.

This clonotype showed up just a few times. This chain links TRBV7-2 with TRBJ1-1; no firm D call. This CDR3 has 13 residues. Trimming pared 4 bases from V and 4 bases from J, leaving 10 bases between. Germline V lookup: CDR1 SGHTA, CDR2 FQGNSA. As DNA, the CDR3 is TGTGCCAGCAGCTCCGAGTATGGCACTGAAGCTTTCTTT. Translating gives CASSSEYGTEAFF.

The chain uses TRBV12-3 or TRBV12-4 and TRBJ2-5; the D gene could be TRBD1 or TRBD2 (7 bases each). The V end was cut by 7 bases, the J end by 5 bases, with 20 bases between. This CDR3 is built from 15 residues. CDR3 bases: TGTGCCAGCACTTGGGGTCAGGGGGGGCTCGAGACCCAGTACTTC. Residues: CASTWGQGGLETQYF.

This chain connects TRBV2 to TRBJ2-3; 8 bases fit TRBD2. CDR3 size: 15 residues. Trimming took 4 bases from V and 1 from J; bases not matched to a gene: 4. Per germline, CDR1 SNHLY and CDR2 FYNNEI. Here the CDR3 DNA reads TGTGCCAGCAGTGCACTAGCGGAGCGCACAGATACGCAGTATTTT. Protein sequence: CASSALAERTDTQYF. The entire variable domain, with the rest obtained from reference TRBV2 and TRBJ2-3, is as follows: EPEVTQTPSHQVTQMGQEVILRCVPISNHLYFYWYRQILGQKVEFLVSFYNNEISEKSEIFDDQFSVERPDGSNFTLKIRSTKLEDSAMYFCASSALAERTDTQYFGPGTRLTVL.

The chain joins TRBV5-5 to TRBJ2-5; TRBD2 is a possible D gene (5 bases). Germline assignment: CDR1 SGHKS and CDR2 YYEKEE (reference sequence). V lost 0 bases and J 5 bases, leaving 17 bases between the germline ends. The CDR3 spans 16 residues. The CDR3 reads CASSLGAGLSRETQYF. Here the CDR3 DNA reads TGTGCCAGCAGCTTGGGGGCAGGACTTTCGAGGGAGACCCAGTACTTC.

This chain joins TRBV9 and TRBJ1-2; D is possibly TRBD1 (6 bases). There are 13 residues in the CDR3. The V and J ends lost 4 bases and 4 bases respectively, with 11 bases between them. Germline CDR1 is SGDLS and CDR2 is YYNGEE. CDR3: CASSNTGFYGYTF. DNA for the CDR3: TGTGCCAGCAGCAACACAGGGTTCTATGGCTACACCTTC.

This clonotype was seen a few times. The chain carries TRBV11-2 and TRBJ2-1; possibly TRBD1 or TRBD2 for D (6 bases each). This CDR3 has 15 residues. Germline CDR1 reads SGHAT; CDR2 reads FQNNGV. Trimming pared 2 bases from V and 7 bases from J, leaving 15 bases between. The CDR3 protein is CASSLRSGARNEQFF. CDR3 nucleotides: TGTGCCAGCAGCTTACGCTCGGGGGCAAGAAATGAGCAGTTCTTC.

CDR3 sequence: CASSPQGTGYTF. The CDR3, as DNA: TGTGCCAGCAGCCCACAGGGAACGGGCTACACCTTC. The chain joins TRBV12-3 or TRBV12-4 to TRBJ1-2, with D perhaps TRBD1 (6 bases). The CDR3 extends over 12 amino acids. V was shortened by 6 bases and J by 8 bases, with 13 bases between the two germline ends.

For the CDR3, the DNA is TGCGCCAGCAGCCAAGACGAGGGGGTAGATGAAAAACTGTTTTTT. Amino acid sequence: CASSQDEGVDEKLFF. This sequence joins TRBV4-1 and TRBJ1-4; tentative D call: TRBD1 (6 bases). The V end lost 0 bases, the J end lost 6 bases, and 11 bases lay between the germline ends. The germline V gene encodes CDR1 MGHRA and CDR2 YSYEKL. This CDR3 contains 15 residues.

In its sample, this clonotype was seen many times. The chain joins TRBV7-2 to TRBJ2-3, with a weak D call TRBD1 (6 bases). Germline values: CDR1 SGHTA, CDR2 FQGNSA. The CDR3 loop spans 13 amino acids. Deletions cut 5 bases from V and 6 bases from J, with 12 bases between. CDR3 residues: CASSIQGPDTQYF. The CDR3 DNA reads as TGTGCCAGCAGCATACAGGGACCCGATACGCAGTATTTT. The full variable domain, in which reference TRBV7-2 and TRBJ2-3 provide the parts outside the CDR3, is GAGVSQSPSNKVTEKGKDVELRCDPISGHTALYWYRQSLGQGLEFLIYFQGNSAPDKSGLPSDRFSAERTGGSVSTLTIQRTQQEDSAVYLCASSIQGPDTQYFGPGTRLTVL.

J is TRBJ2-7 and V is TRBV29-1; D may be TRBD1 or TRBD2 (6 bases each). The V gene's germline CDR1 is SQVTM and CDR2 ANQGSEA. The V end lost 8 bases, the J end lost 6 bases, and 20 bases lay between the germline ends. The CDR3 has 13 amino acids. The CDR3 DNA sequence: TGCAGCCACCGTGAACAGGGAGGTGGCGAGCAGTACTTC. Encoded protein: CSHREQGGGEQYF.

The table lists this clonotype with a few counts. The chain employs TRBV20-1 and TRBJ2-5; D is unresolved. Germline V gives CDR1 DFQATT, CDR2 SNEGSKA (reference sequence). V was pared by 4 bases and J by 2 bases, with 14 bases between. This CDR3 spans 14 amino acids. CDR3 coding DNA: TGCAGTGCTATCCTGGTCCCAAAACAAGAGACCCAGTACTTC. Translating it yields CSAILVPKQETQYF.

This clonotype has more than one count but fewer than ten. The J gene is TRBJ1-1, the V gene TRBV7-9, with a weak D call TRBD1 (5 bases). V was clipped by 5 bases and J by 4 bases, with 14 bases between them. Germline values: CDR1 SEHNR, CDR2 FQNEAQ (reference sequence). This CDR3 contains 14 residues. The CDR3 sequence: CASSSGVGATEAFF. The CDR3 bases are TGTGCCAGCAGCAGCGGGGTCGGGGCCACTGAAGCTTTCTTT.

The rearrangement joins TRBV20-1 to TRBJ2-1; D is perhaps TRBD1 (6 bases). The CDR3 runs to 14 residues. In germline, CDR1 is DFQATT, CDR2 SNEGSKA (reference sequence). V was clipped by 3 bases and J by 6 bases, with 15 bases between them. The CDR3 sequence: CSASPGSGVNEQFF. The DNA of the CDR3 is TGCAGTGCTAGTCCGGGATCAGGGGTCAATGAGCAGTTCTTC.

The sample holds a few counts of this clonotype. V gene TRBV7-2 combines with J gene TRBJ2-7; D not resolved. The CDR3 is 14 amino acids. From germline, CDR1 is SGHTA and CDR2 FQGNSA. V shed 1 base and J shed 3 bases, with 10 bases lying between them. Here the CDR3 reads CASSLDPKFYEQYF. The CDR3 nucleotides are TGTGCCAGCAGCTTAGACCCAAAGTTCTACGAGCAGTACTTC.

The chain employs TRBV4-1 and TRBJ2-3, with D hard to call. The V gene's germline CDR1 is MGHRA and CDR2 YSYEKL. V shed 0 bases and J shed 0 bases, with 4 bases lying between them. CDR3 length: 14 amino acids. CDR3 region: CASSQDHSTDTQYF. CDR3 nucleotide sequence: TGCGCCAGCAGCCAAGATCACAGCACAGATACGCAGTATTTT.

The CDR3 region is CSLRIRGENIQYF. The CDR3 nucleotides read TGCAGCCTCCGAATCCGGGGGGAAAACATTCAGTACTTC. This chain connects TRBV20-1 to TRBJ2-4, with TRBD2 matching 7 bases. CDR1 DFQATT and CDR2 SNEGSKA come from the germline V gene (reference sequence). The CDR3 has 13 residues.

Ten or more counts support this clonotype. The chain recombines TRBV12-3 or TRBV12-4 with TRBJ1-5, with TRBD1 as a possible D gene (5 bases). CDR3 length: 14 amino acids. The V gene lost 6 bases and the J gene lost 7 bases, with 16 bases spanning the gap. The CDR3 loop reads CASSLQGIEQPQHF. DNA for the CDR3: TGTGCCAGCAGCCTGCAGGGAATTGAACAGCCCCAGCATTTT.